This T cell receptor (beta chain) appears in the sequencing data of a study of human T cells and chemical hapten exposure. Germline-derived CDR1 and CDR2 are MNHEY and SVGAGI. The CDR3 spans 17 residues. V lost 0 bases, J lost 0 bases, and 2 bases stayed unmatched. Total RNA came from unfractionated whole blood. A single record per CDR3 protein comes from TCRdb applying MiXCR to the 5' RACE reads. The data hold some 78,000 distinct CDR3 sequences, with 7.7% observed a single time. The receptor was derived from a male donor in good health. The chain employs TRBV6-5 and TRBJ2-2; TRBD1 matches at 9 bases. CDR3 sequence reads: CASSYSGTGSNTGELFF. Here the CDR3 DNA reads TGTGCCAGCAGTTACTCCGGGACAGGGTCGAACACCGGGGAGCTGTTTTTT.